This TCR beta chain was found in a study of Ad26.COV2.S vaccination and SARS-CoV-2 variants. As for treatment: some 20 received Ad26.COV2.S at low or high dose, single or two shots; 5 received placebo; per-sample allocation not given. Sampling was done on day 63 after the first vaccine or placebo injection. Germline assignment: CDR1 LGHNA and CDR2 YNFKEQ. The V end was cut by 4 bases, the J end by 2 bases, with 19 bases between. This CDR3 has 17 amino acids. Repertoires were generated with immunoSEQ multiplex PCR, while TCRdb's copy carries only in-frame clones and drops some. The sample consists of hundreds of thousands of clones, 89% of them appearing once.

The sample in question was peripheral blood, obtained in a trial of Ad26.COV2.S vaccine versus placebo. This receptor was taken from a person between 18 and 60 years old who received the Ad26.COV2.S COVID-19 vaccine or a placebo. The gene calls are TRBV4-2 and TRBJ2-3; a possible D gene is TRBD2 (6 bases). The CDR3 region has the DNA TGTGCCAGCAGCCGAACACAGGCGCGGACTAACACAGATACGCAGTATTTT. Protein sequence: CASSRTQARTNTDTQYF.